Listed below are T cell receptor beta chains from one sample, sequenced in a study of T cells after yellow fever vaccination. TCRdb used MiXCR to reprocess the 5' RACE reads, holding one entry per CDR3 protein. Here the sample spans 96,000 or so distinct CDR3 sequences, about 8.2% being singletons. The sequenced sample was CD8+ T cells not binding an NS4B(214-222) dextramer, sorted from PBMCs, obtained around 14 days after the first yellow fever vaccination. The source is a man between 18 and 29 years old who received the YFV17D yellow fever vaccine. The CDR3 runs from the conserved cysteine through the conserved F or W. The order of the fields is D gene, J gene, clone size, V gene, CDR3 DNA, CDR3 protein. D genes are given only for firm matches. Rows may omit the clone size; those that give it use once, few, many or a size class.

>.|TRBJ1-6|few|TRBV20-1
TGCAGTGCTAGAGATTTCGGGTCACCCCTCCACTTT
CSARDFGSPLHF
>.|TRBJ2-1|.|TRBV29-1
TGCAGCGTTGCCAGGGGTAGCTCCTACAATGAGCAGTTCTTC
CSVARGSSYNEQFF
>.|TRBJ2-5|few|TRBV5-1
TGCGCCAGCAGCTTGGGACAGGGAGGTGAGACCCAGTACTTC
CASSLGQGGETQYF
>TRBD1|TRBJ1-1|many|TRBV7-2
TGTGCCAGCAGCTACAGGGGCCTGAACACTGAAGCTTTCTTT
CASSYRGLNTEAFF
>TRBD2|TRBJ2-5|.|TRBV3-1
TGTGCCAGCAGCCAAGAGCTCCGACTAGCGGGGGAAGGGACCCAGTACTTC
CASSQELRLAGEGTQYF
>.|TRBJ2-1|.|TRBV5-4
TGTGCCAGCAGCTTGGGGGGGCGTGAGCAGTTCTTC
CASSLGGREQFF
>.|TRBJ1-1|.|TRBV24-1
TGTGCCACCAGTGATGGGGTAGAAGCTTTCTTT
CATSDGVEAFF
>.|TRBJ1-1|.|TRBV7-8
TGTGCCAGCAGCTCCCCCGCATTGAACACTGAAGCTTTCTTT
CASSSPALNTEAFF
>TRBD2|TRBJ2-7|.|TRBV12-3/TRBV12-4
TGTGCCAGCAGTCGGGGGGTCGTCTACGAGCAGTACTTC
CASSRGVVYEQYF
>.|TRBJ1-2|.|TRBV4-3
TGCGCCAGCAGCCAGGACCAGGGCTATGGCTACACCTTC
CASSQDQGYGYTF
>TRBD1|TRBJ1-1|many|TRBV4-1
TGCGCCAGCAGCCAGTTAGACAGGGCTGGCACTGAAGCTTTCTTT
CASSQLDRAGTEAFF
>.|TRBJ2-5|.|TRBV13
TGTGCCAGCAGCTTTTACGAGCAAGAGACCCAGTACTTC
CASSFYEQETQYF
>TRBD2|TRBJ2-1|.|TRBV13
TGTGCCAGCAGCTTAGGACCTAGCGGGTACAATGAGCAGTTCTTC
CASSLGPSGYNEQFF
>.|TRBJ1-5|once|TRBV15
TGTGCCACCAGCAGCGGGGGGTCTCGCAATCAGCCCCAGCATTTT
CATSSGGSRNQPQHF
>.|TRBJ1-2|.|TRBV7-9
TGTGCCAGCAGCTTAGCGTCACGATTACTAGGAGATGGCTACACCTTC
CASSLASRLLGDGYTF
>.|TRBJ2-7|hyperexpanded|TRBV12-3/TRBV12-4
TGTGCCAGCAGTTTTTGGACACCCTACGAGCAGTACTTC
CASSFWTPYEQYF
>.|TRBJ2-3|.|TRBV20-1
TGCAGTGCTAGAGATCTCCGGGGGCTCACAGATACGCAGTATTTT
CSARDLRGLTDTQYF
>TRBD2|TRBJ2-2|many|TRBV29-1
TGCAGCGTTGACAGCGGGGGGGACACCGGGGAGCTGTTTTTT
CSVDSGGDTGELFF
>TRBD1|TRBJ1-2|few|TRBV3-1
TGTGCCAGCAGCCACCCGACAGGGGGCGGTTATGGCTACACCTTC
CASSHPTGGGYGYTF
>.|TRBJ1-4|few|TRBV5-4
TGTGCCAGCAGCTTGTCAGGGGTGCAAAAACTGTTTTTT
CASSLSGVQKLFF
>.|TRBJ2-5|.|TRBV7-9
TGTGCCAGCAGCTTAGAGGGCCAAGAGACCCAGTACTTC
CASSLEGQETQYF
>.|TRBJ2-4|few|TRBV30
TGTGCCTGGAGTGTACGGGGGAACATTCAGTACTTC
CAWSVRGNIQYF
>.|TRBJ1-2|many|TRBV7-2
TGTGCCAGCAGACCAAATCCAGGACTAACACCTAACTATGGCTACACCTTC
CASRPNPGLTPNYGYTF
>.|TRBJ2-2|.|TRBV3-1
TGTGCCAGCAGCCAACCCACGAACACCGGGGAGCTGTTTTTT
CASSQPTNTGELFF
>TRBD2|TRBJ2-7|few|TRBV29-1
TGCAGCGTTGAGGGAGGGGACGAGCAGTACTTC
CSVEGGDEQYF
>.|TRBJ2-7|.|TRBV5-4
TGTGCCAGCAGCTTGCAATATCACTTGGCGCCGGACAGCCCCGGGGGCGAGCAGTACTTC
CASSLQYHLAPDSPGGEQYF
>TRBD2|TRBJ2-1|few|TRBV9
TGTGCCAGCAGCGTATGGGCTAGCGGGGGGCTACACCATGAGCAGTTCTTC
CASSVWASGGLHHEQFF
>.|TRBJ2-1|few|TRBV20-1
TGCAGTGCTGCGTACAGCACTGAGCAGTTCTTC
CSAAYSTEQFF
>TRBD1|TRBJ1-2|.|TRBV12-3/TRBV12-4
TGTGCCAGCTCCACAAGGGACAGGGTAGGCTACACCTTC
CASSTRDRVGYTF
>TRBD1|TRBJ1-1|few|TRBV5-4
TGTGCCAGCAAGGGGGCTAAAACTGAAGCTTTCTTT
CASKGAKTEAFF
>TRBD1|TRBJ2-1|few|TRBV4-1
TGCGCCAGCAGCCAACCCGGACAGGGCAGCGGGCCTGAGCAGTTCTTC
CASSQPGQGSGPEQFF
>.|TRBJ2-2|.|TRBV27
TGTGCCTCCACATTAGGAGGGCCGAACACCGGGGAGCTGTTTTTT
CASTLGGPNTGELFF
>.|TRBJ2-1|many|TRBV11-1
TGTGCCAGCAGCCCTCCCCGAGCGAAGGTTGAGCAGTTCTTC
CASSPPRAKVEQFF
>TRBD1|TRBJ2-5|few|TRBV20-1
TGCAGTGCTAGCACAGGGGGCGAAGAGACCCAGTACTTC
CSASTGGEETQYF
>.|TRBJ1-5|many|TRBV6-5
TGTGCCAGCAGTTACTCGGGTGGTAGCAATCAGCCCCAGCATTTT
CASSYSGGSNQPQHF
>.|TRBJ2-5|.|TRBV11-2
TGTGCCAGCAGCCCGGCCTCCCAAGAGACCCAGTACTTC
CASSPASQETQYF
>.|TRBJ1-5|few|TRBV9
TGTGCCAGCAGCGCCGAGGGGTTTAGCAATCAGCCCCAGCATTTT
CASSAEGFSNQPQHF
>.|TRBJ2-1|few|TRBV11-2
TGTGCCAGCAGCTCACCCCTCGGGGGCCCATGGGAGCAGTTCTTC
CASSSPLGGPWEQFF
>.|TRBJ2-7|few|TRBV6-5
TGTGCCAGCAGCCTTTCTACAGGGAACTACGAGCAGTACTTC
CASSLSTGNYEQYF
>.|TRBJ1-5|few|TRBV6-5
TGTGCCAGCAGTTACGGCCCCTCCATGCCCCAGCATTTT
CASSYGPSMPQHF
>.|TRBJ1-1|.|TRBV7-9
TGTGCCAGCAGCAGCGGGGCGGGGGGCCTGAACACTGAAGCTTTCTTT
CASSSGAGGLNTEAFF
>.|TRBJ2-4|few|TRBV11-2
TGTGCCAGCAGCCCATGGATGATGTCGGCCAAAAACATTCAGTACTTC
CASSPWMMSAKNIQYF
>TRBD2|TRBJ2-1|few|TRBV11-3
TGTGCCAGCAGCTTACCAGCGGGGGAATACAATGAGCAGTTCTTC
CASSLPAGEYNEQFF
>TRBD1|TRBJ2-2|.|TRBV6-2/TRBV6-3
TGTGCCAGCAGTTACTTTGGGACAGGGAGCACCGGGGAGCTGTTTTTT
CASSYFGTGSTGELFF
>.|TRBJ1-4|.|TRBV5-1
TGCGCCAGCAGCTTGGAACACACTAATGAAAAACTGTTTTTT
CASSLEHTNEKLFF
>.|TRBJ2-2|.|TRBV20-1
TGCAGTGCTAGAGATATCCGGGACACCGGGGAGCTGTTTTTT
CSARDIRDTGELFF
>.|TRBJ2-7|few|TRBV4-3
TGCGCCAGCAGCCAGGCCGATAGCACCTACGAGCAGTACTTC
CASSQADSTYEQYF
>TRBD2|TRBJ2-3|.|TRBV20-1
TGCAGTGCTCCTAAAGACACAAAACTAGCGGGGGTAGATACGCAGTATTTT
CSAPKDTKLAGVDTQYF
>.|TRBJ2-2|.|TRBV6-5
TGTGCCAGCAGTTACTCTACAGGGAGCACCGGGGAGCTGTTTTTT
CASSYSTGSTGELFF
>.|TRBJ1-1|few|TRBV4-2
TGTGCCAGCAGCCAAGAAGGTCTGGCGCAGGGGAACACTGAAGCTTTCTTT
CASSQEGLAQGNTEAFF
>.|TRBJ1-5|few|TRBV7-9
TGTGCCAGGGAACGACGGGGCAGACCCCTGCAGCCCCAGCATTTT
CARERRGRPLQPQHF
>.|TRBJ2-7|.|TRBV9
TGTGCCAGCAGCAGGGGAGACAGGATCTACGAGCAGTACTTC
CASSRGDRIYEQYF